This T cell receptor (beta chain) was identified in a study of vaccination and CD4 T cells after COVID-19. Treatment meaning: approximately nine-day PBMC culture with coronavirus spike peptide pools or control peptides (ViraFEST assay). Germline V lookup: CDR1 SGHRS, CDR2 YFSETQ. CDR3 length: 14 residues. Trimming stripped 0 bases from V and 3 bases from J, with 9 bases between. About this clonotype: The antigen remains unidentified.

Oncomine TCR Beta short-read sequencing was applied to DNA from cultured CD4+ T cells. TCRdb processed the PCR reads anew with MiXCR; each CDR3 protein has one entry. The table has around 20,000 distinct CDR3 sequences, 38% seen once. Sequenced here: CD4+ T cells from blood, cultured in vitro, sampled before SARS-CoV-2 vaccination. The V and J genes are TRBV5-1 and TRBJ2-5, with D maybe TRBD2 (6 bases). The origin of this receptor is a human donor who received a COVID-19 vaccine. This chain's CDR3 is CASSLDGGKETQYF. CDR3 bases: TGCGCCAGCAGCTTGGACGGGGGTAAAGAGACCCAGTACTTC.